This T cell receptor beta chain was profiled in a study of T cell repertoires in cytomegalovirus infection (dated by TCRdb to between 2019 and 2020). Regarding the complete study: Donor HLA type was relevant to the analysis, because carriage of CMV infection together with the matching HLA type was indicated by public TCR beta signatures.

This clonotype was counted ten times or more. Its antigen is unknown. No much larger clonotype is one base removed from it; base qualities were not supplied. The germline V gene supplies CDR1 LGHNA and CDR2 YNFKEQ. V and J are truncated by 0 bases and 0 bases respectively, leaving an intervening sequence of 3 bases. Spanning cysteine to phenylalanine, the CDR3 consists of 14 amino acids. Just the 42-base CDR3 DNA is kept, in frame starting at base 1. What the authors observed across the whole study: Cumulative frequency of public TCR beta family members discriminated carriers of CMV infection plus the relevant HLA type in this cohort and an independent roughly 350-donor cohort. The ex vivo response was dominated by HLA-C-restricted CMV-specific TCR beta clonotypes, which also provided the single most frequent clonotype in two of eight donors.

Sequencing instrument: Illumina HiSeq 1500. TCRdb ran its own pipeline on the public reads, namely fastp trimming at Q25 and MiXCR clone calling, and kept in-frame beta chains. Rows with one shared CDR3 protein collapse into an entry with the most common genes and DNA. For this sample there are about 400,000 distinct CDR3 sequences; approximately 18% appear just once. Roughly 9% of the sample goes to the ten largest clones. This chain joins TRBV4-2 to TRBJ2-1; the D gene is not confidently resolved. The clonotype was recovered from a human donor in good health (CMV status not recorded). Some clones in this sample may be carry-over from other donors' samples. The sample taken for sequencing was PBMCs. Here is the DNA: TGTGCCAGCAGCCAAGACGTCTCCTACAATGAGCAGTTCTTC. This translates into CASSQDVSYNEQFF.